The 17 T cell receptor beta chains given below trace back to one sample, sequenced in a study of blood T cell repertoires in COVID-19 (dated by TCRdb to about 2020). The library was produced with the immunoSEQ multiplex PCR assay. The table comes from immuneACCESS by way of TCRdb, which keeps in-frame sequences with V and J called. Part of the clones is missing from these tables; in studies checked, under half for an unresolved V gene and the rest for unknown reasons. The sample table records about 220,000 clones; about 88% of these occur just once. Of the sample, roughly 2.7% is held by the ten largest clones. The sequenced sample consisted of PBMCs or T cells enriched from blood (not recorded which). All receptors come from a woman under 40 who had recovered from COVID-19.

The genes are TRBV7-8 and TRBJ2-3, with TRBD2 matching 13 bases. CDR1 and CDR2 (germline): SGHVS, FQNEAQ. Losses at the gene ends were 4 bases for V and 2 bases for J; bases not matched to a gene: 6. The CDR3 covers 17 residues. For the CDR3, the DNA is TGTGCCAGCAGCTGGGGACTAGCGGGACCAAACACAGATACGCAGTATTTT. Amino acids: CASSWGLAGPNTDTQYF.

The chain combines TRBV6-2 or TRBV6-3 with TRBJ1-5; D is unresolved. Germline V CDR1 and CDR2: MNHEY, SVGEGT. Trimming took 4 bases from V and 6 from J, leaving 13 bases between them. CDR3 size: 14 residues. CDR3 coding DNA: TGTGCCAGCAGTTCCACAATCAGAGGTCAGCCCCAGCATTTT. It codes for CASSSTIRGQPQHF.

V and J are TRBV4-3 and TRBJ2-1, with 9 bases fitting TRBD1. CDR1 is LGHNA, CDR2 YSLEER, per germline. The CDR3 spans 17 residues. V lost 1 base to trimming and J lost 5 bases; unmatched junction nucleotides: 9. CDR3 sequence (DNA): TGCGCCAGCAGCCAAGCCCCCGGGACAGGGTTTAACAATGAGCAGTTCTTC. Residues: CASSQAPGTGFNNEQFF.

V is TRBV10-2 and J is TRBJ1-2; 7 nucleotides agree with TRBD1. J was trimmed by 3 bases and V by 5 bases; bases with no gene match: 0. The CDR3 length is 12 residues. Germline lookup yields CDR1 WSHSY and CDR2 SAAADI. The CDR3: CASSTGDYGYTF. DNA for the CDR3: TGCGCCAGCAGTACAGGGGACTATGGCTACACCTTC.

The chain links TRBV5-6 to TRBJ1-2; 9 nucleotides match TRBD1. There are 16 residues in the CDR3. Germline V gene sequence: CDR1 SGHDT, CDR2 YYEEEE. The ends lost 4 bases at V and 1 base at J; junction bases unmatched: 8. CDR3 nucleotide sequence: TGTGCCAGCAGCGACGGGACAGGGCAACTTAACTATGGCTACACCTTC. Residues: CASSDGTGQLNYGYTF. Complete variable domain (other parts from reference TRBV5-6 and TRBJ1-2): DAGVTQSPTHLIKTRGQQVTLRCSPKSGHDTVSWYQQALGQGPQFIFQYYEEEERQRGNFPDRFSGHQFPNYSSELNVNALLLGDSALYLCASSDGTGQLNYGYTFGSGTRLTVV.

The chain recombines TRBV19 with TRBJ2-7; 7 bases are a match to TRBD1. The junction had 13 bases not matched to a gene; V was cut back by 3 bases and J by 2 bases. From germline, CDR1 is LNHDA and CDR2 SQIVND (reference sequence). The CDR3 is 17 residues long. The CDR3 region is CASSIWSQGEKAYEQYF. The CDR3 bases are TGTGCCAGTAGTATTTGGTCTCAGGGGGAAAAAGCCTACGAGCAGTACTTC.

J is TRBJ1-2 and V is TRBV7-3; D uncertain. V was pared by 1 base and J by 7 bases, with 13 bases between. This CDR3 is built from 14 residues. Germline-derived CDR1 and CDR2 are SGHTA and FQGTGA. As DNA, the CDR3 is TGTGCCAGCAGCTTAAACCCCGGGGTCAGTGGCTACACCTTC. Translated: CASSLNPGVSGYTF.

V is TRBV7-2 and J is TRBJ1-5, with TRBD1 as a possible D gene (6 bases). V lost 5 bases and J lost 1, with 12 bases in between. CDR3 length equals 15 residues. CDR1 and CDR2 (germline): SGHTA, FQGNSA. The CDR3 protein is CASSLGGSSNQPQHF. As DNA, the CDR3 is TGTGCCAGCAGCCTTGGGGGCTCGAGCAATCAGCCCCAGCATTTT. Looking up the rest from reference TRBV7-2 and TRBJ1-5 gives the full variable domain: GAGVSQSPSNKVTEKGKDVELRCDPISGHTALYWYRQSLGQGLEFLIYFQGNSAPDKSGLPSDRFSAERTGGSVSTLTIQRTQQEDSAVYLCASSLGGSSNQPQHFGDGTRLSIL.

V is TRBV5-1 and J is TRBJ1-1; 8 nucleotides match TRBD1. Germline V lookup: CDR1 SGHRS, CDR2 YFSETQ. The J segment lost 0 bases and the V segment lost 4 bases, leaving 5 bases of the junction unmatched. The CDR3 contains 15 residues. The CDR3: CASSRDRNLNTEAFF. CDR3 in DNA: TGCGCCAGCAGCCGGGACAGGAACCTGAACACTGAAGCTTTCTTT.

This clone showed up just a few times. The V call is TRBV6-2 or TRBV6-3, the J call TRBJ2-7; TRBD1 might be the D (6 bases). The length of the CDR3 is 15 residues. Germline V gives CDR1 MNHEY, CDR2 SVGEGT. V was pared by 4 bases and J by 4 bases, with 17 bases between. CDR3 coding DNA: TGTGCCAGCAGTTCTACGCCGGACAGCCCATACGAGCAGTACTTC. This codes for CASSSTPDSPYEQYF.

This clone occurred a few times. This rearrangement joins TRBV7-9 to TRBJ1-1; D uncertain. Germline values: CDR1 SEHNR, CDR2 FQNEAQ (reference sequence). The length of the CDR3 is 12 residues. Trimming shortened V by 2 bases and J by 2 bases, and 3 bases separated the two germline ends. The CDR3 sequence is CASSLLNTEAFF. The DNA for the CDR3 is TGTGCCAGCAGCTTACTAAACACTGAAGCTTTCTTT. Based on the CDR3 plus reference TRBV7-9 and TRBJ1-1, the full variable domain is DTGVSQNPRHKITKRGQNVTFRCDPISEHNRLYWYRQTLGQGPEFLTYFQNEAQLEKSRLLSDRFSAERPKGSFSTLEIQRTEQGDSAMYLCASSLLNTEAFFGQGTRLTVV.

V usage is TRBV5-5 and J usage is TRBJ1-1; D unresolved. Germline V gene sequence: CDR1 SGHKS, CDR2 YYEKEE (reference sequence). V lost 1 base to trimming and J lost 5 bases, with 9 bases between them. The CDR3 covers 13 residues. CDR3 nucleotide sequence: TGTGCCAGCAGCTTGTATCGGGAAACTGAAGCTTTCTTT. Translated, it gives CASSLYRETEAFF.

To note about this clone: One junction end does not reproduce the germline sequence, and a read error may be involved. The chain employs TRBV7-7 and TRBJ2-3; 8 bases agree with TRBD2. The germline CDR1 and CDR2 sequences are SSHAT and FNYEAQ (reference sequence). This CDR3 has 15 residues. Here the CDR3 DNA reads TGTGCTAGCAGCTTAAGCGGGGGTCGGACAGATACGCAGTATTTT. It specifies CASSLSGGRTDTQYF.

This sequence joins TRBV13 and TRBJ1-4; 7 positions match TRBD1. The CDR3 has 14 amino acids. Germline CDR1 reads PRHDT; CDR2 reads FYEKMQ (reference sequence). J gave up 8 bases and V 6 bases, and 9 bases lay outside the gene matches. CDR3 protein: CASSRKQGFEKLFF. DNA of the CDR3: TGTGCCAGCAGTCGAAAACAGGGGTTCGAAAAACTGTTTTTT.

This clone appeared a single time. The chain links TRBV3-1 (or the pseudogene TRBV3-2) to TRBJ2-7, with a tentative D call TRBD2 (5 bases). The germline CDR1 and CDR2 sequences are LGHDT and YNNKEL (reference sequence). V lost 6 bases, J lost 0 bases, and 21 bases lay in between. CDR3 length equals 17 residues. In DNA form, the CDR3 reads TGTGCCAGCAGACTATGGCCTGGCGGGTTCTTCTCCTACGAGCAGTACTTC. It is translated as CASRLWPGGFFSYEQYF.

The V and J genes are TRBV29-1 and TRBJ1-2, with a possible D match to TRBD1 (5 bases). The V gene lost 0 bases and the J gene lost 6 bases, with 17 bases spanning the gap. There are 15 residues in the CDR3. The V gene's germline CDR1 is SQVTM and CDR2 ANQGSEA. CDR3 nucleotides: TGCAGCGTTGAAGAAACGGCAGGGTTCCTGGATGGCTACACCTTC. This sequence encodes CSVEETAGFLDGYTF. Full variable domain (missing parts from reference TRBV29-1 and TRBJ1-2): SAVISQKPSRDICQRGTSLTIQCQVDSQVTMMFWYRQQPGQSLTLIATANQGSEATYESGFVIDKFPISRPNLTFSTLTVSNMSPEDSSIYLCSVEETAGFLDGYTFGSGTRLTVV.

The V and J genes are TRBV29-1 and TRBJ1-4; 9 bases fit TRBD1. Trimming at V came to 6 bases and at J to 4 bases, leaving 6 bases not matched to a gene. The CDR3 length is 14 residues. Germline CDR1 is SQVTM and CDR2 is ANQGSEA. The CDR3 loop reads CSVKKGQGNEKLFF. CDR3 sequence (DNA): TGCAGCGTCAAAAAGGGACAGGGTAATGAAAAACTGTTTTTT. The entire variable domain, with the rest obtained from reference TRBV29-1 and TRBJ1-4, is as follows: SAVISQKPSRDICQRGTSLTIQCQVDSQVTMMFWYRQQPGQSLTLIATANQGSEATYESGFVIDKFPISRPNLTFSTLTVSNMSPEDSSIYLCSVKKGQGNEKLFFGSGTQLSVL.